This T cell receptor beta chain is from a study of ipilimumab plus nivolumab after autologous stem cell transplantation. Study observations and caveats: TCR repertoire, Treg phenotype and gut microbiota reportedly support more study of this approach.

Starting 14 to 28 days after autologous transplant, ipilimumab 1 mg/kg was given. Through week 26, nivolumab 3 mg/kg IV was given weeks 1, 4, 7, 10, then biweekly. Method: immunoSEQ multiplex PCR; TCRdb's copy keeps in-frame clones and lacks some. The repertoire consists of about 40,000 clones, with nearly 95% occurring once and the leading ten covering roughly 0.9%. This clone has only one observation. Its antigen is not known. The CDR3 runs 17 residues. V lost 5 bases and J lost 0, with 20 bases in between. Germline values: CDR1 SGHTA, CDR2 FQGNSA. The specimen comprised PBMCs, sampled in a trial of ipilimumab plus nivolumab as post-transplant consolidation. The chain couples TRBV7-2 to TRBJ2-7; maybe TRBD2 (6 bases). This TCR came from a male donor with multiple myeloma. In DNA form, the CDR3 reads TGTGCCAGCAGCGCGGGGCCAGGAGGGCCCCACTCCTACGAGCAGTACTTC. It specifies CASSAGPGGPHSYEQYF.